This passage covers 13 T cell receptor beta chains from one sample sequenced in a study of T cell responses to AZD1222 COVID-19 vaccine. The repertoire was sequenced with immunoSEQ multiplex PCR; TCRdb's copy has only in-frame clones and lacks some. This table holds over 85,000 clones, about 81% found once. The sequences come from peripheral blood, collected on day 0 of AZD1222 vaccination. These receptors all stem from an adult in good health.

The rearrangement uses TRBV4-3 and TRBJ2-1; D is perhaps TRBD1 (5 bases). CDR1 and CDR2 (germline): LGHNA, YSLEER. CDR3 length: 15 amino acids. V was shortened by 4 bases and J by 6 bases, with 16 bases between the two germline ends. This CDR3 is CASSRDQTVGNEQFF. CDR3 DNA: TGCGCCAGCAGCCGAGATCAGACAGTGGGCAATGAGCAGTTCTTC.

The chain uses TRBV11-3 and TRBJ1-3; unclear D gene. This CDR3 contains 15 residues. V lost 5 bases to trimming and J lost 2 bases, with 13 bases between them. The V gene's germline CDR1 is SGHNT and CDR2 YENEEA. CDR3: CASSLYSGTGNTIYF. In DNA form, the CDR3 reads TGTGCCAGCAGCCTCTACAGTGGGACTGGAAACACCATATATTTT.

CDR3 protein: CASSVQGGAGYTF. CDR3 nucleotide sequence: TGTGCCAGCAGTGTTCAGGGGGGCGCTGGCTACACCTTC. The chain uses TRBV2 and TRBJ1-2, with 7 bases aligning to TRBD1. The germline V gene has CDR1 SNHLY and CDR2 FYNNEI. With 4 bases clipped from V and 7 bases from J, the junction kept 6 bases outside the gene matches. The CDR3 has 13 amino acids.

The chain employs TRBV7-2 and TRBJ1-2; 9 bases line up with TRBD1. Trimming removed 5 bases from V and 6 bases from J; junction bases left unmatched: 10. From germline, CDR1 is SGHTA and CDR2 FQGNSA. This CDR3 has 15 amino acids. The CDR3 is CASSRPRTGDDGYTF. CDR3 DNA: TGTGCCAGCAGCCGTCCCCGGACAGGGGACGATGGCTACACCTTC. Full variable domain (missing parts from reference TRBV7-2 and TRBJ1-2): GAGVSQSPSNKVTEKGKDVELRCDPISGHTALYWYRQSLGQGLEFLIYFQGNSAPDKSGLPSDRFSAERTGGSVSTLTIQRTQQEDSAVYLCASSRPRTGDDGYTFGSGTRLTVV.

The chain recombines TRBV19 with TRBJ1-5; D gene uncertain. Germline loops: CDR1 LNHDA, CDR2 SQIVND (reference sequence). Trimming left V 0 bases short and J 1 base short, with 4 bases between. The CDR3 loop spans 14 amino acids. This chain's CDR3 is CASSIEGSNQPQHF. In DNA, the CDR3 is TGTGCCAGTAGTATAGAAGGCAGCAATCAGCCCCAGCATTTT.

The chain has TRBV7-9 and TRBJ2-7; 7 bases match TRBD2. Germline assignment: CDR1 SEHNR and CDR2 FQNEAQ (reference sequence). The CDR3 covers 16 residues. The trim removed 5 bases at V and 1 base at J, leaving 11 bases unmatched. In DNA, the CDR3 is TGTGCCAGCAGCCCGACCCTCGGGGGGAAATCCTACGAGCAGTACTTC. Its protein product is CASSPTLGGKSYEQYF.

The rearrangement uses TRBV29-1 and TRBJ2-2; 10 nucleotides match TRBD1. CDR1 SQVTM and CDR2 ANQGSEA come from the germline V gene. The ends lost 7 bases at V and 5 bases at J; junction bases unmatched: 4. The CDR3 has 13 residues. The DNA of the CDR3 is TGCAGCGCCCAGGGACAGGGGACCGGGGAGCTGTTTTTT. Translating gives CSAQGQGTGELFF.

This clone turned up a few times. The V gene is TRBV9, the J gene TRBJ1-3; 7 bases are shared with TRBD1. Trimming removed 1 base from V and 3 bases from J; junction bases left unmatched: 7. Germline CDR1 reads SGDLS; CDR2 reads YYNGEE. This CDR3 region has 16 residues. As DNA, the CDR3 is TGTGCCAGCAGCGTAAGTCCAGGGGGTAGTGGAAACACCATATATTTT. Its translation: CASSVSPGGSGNTIYF.

The chain links TRBV6-5 to TRBJ1-2, with TRBD1 as a possible D gene (5 bases). CDR1 and CDR2 from the germline V gene are MNHEY and SVGAGI. There are 15 residues in the CDR3. Trimming removed 8 bases at V and 4 bases at J, with 20 bases between. The CDR3 DNA reads as TGTGCCAGCCAGACACCGGGACGGGAATTCTATGGCTACACCTTC. Translation: CASQTPGREFYGYTF.

This CDR3 reads CASRTAASYGYTF. The DNA of the CDR3 is TGTGCCAGCAGGACAGCCGCCTCCTATGGCTACACCTTC. The chain employs TRBV12-3 or TRBV12-4 and TRBJ1-2, with D possibly being TRBD1 (5 bases). The ends were cut back, 6 bases at V and 4 bases at J, with 12 bases in the middle. The CDR3 covers 13 residues.

V usage is TRBV28 and J usage is TRBJ1-2, with a weak D call TRBD1 (6 bases). CDR1 is MDHEN and CDR2 is SYDVKM in the germline V gene. V was shortened by 7 bases and J by 8 bases, with 14 bases between the two germline ends. CDR3 length equals 12 residues. CDR3 protein: CASTTGPLGYTF. CDR3 DNA sequence: TGTGCCAGCACCACAGGGCCCCTAGGCTACACCTTC.

The chain carries TRBV7-9 and TRBJ1-1, with D hard to call. Trimming shortened V by 4 bases and J by 9 bases, and 15 bases separated the two germline ends. This CDR3 has 13 residues. Per germline, CDR1 SEHNR and CDR2 FQNEAQ (reference sequence). The CDR3 sequence: CASSSPGGPQAFF. In DNA, the CDR3 is TGTGCCAGCAGCTCGCCGGGCGGACCCCAAGCTTTCTTT.

J is TRBJ2-5 and V is TRBV7-8, with D perhaps TRBD2 (5 bases). Germline V gene data show CDR1 as SGHVS and CDR2 as FQNEAQ. This CDR3 comprises 15 residues. V gave up 5 bases and J gave up 3 bases, with 16 bases separating them. The CDR3 protein is CASSPDLGREETQYF. The CDR3 DNA reads TGTGCCAGCAGCCCCGATCTCGGGCGGGAAGAGACCCAGTACTTC.